These T cell receptor beta chains were read from a single sample in a study of shared clonotypes between healthy human individuals. The assay was immunoSEQ multiplex PCR, and TCRdb's table has in-frame clones only and misses some. The sample includes about 2.5 million clones, just under 95% of them seen just once. The sequenced sample was naive CD4+ T cells from PBMCs. The receptors shown here come from a man aged 18 to 30 in good health. Some clones in this sample may be carry-over from other donors' samples. CDR3s include the opening cysteine and the closing phenylalanine or tryptophan. A D gene is named only where the DNA matches it firmly.

TRBV9,NA,TRBJ2-1,CASSVDGGSYNEQFF,TGTGCCAGCAGCGTAGACGGGGGTTCCTACAATGAGCAGTTCTTC
TRBV11-2,NA,TRBJ2-5,CASSILGAGETQYF,TGTGCCAGCAGCATTCTGGGGGCGGGAGAGACCCAGTACTTC
TRBV27,NA,TRBJ1-1,CASSFSRMNTEAFF,TGTGCCAGCAGTTTTTCCAGGATGAACACTGAAGCTTTCTTT
TRBV30,NA,TRBJ1-1,CAWSGTVNTEAFF,TGTGCCTGGAGTGGGACAGTGAACACTGAAGCTTTCTTT
TRBV18,TRBD2,TRBJ2-1,CASSPRLAGGRDEQFF,TGTGCCAGCTCACCCCGACTAGCGGGAGGGCGAGATGAGCAGTTCTTC
TRBV11-3,NA,TRBJ2-2,CASSLSLLAGGTSTGELFF,TGTGCCAGCAGCCTCTCCCTGCTGGCTGGTGGGACAAGCACCGGGGAGCTGTTTTTT
TRBV2,TRBD2,TRBJ2-1,CASSEGLYNEQFF,TGTGCCAGCAGCGAGGGACTATACAATGAGCAGTTCTTC
TRBV5-1,TRBD2,TRBJ2-1,CASSFKTSGYNEQFF,TGCGCCAGCAGCTTTAAGACTAGCGGATACAATGAGCAGTTCTTC
TRBV11-1,NA,TRBJ2-2,CASSLGGPAAHTGELFF,TGTGCCAGCAGCTTAGGAGGTCCGGCTGCTCACACCGGGGAGCTGTTTTTT
TRBV14,NA,TRBJ2-7,CASSQVAEQYF,TGTGCCAGCAGCCAAGTGGCCGAGCAGTACTTC
TRBV18,NA,TRBJ2-2,CASSPPAGGTGELFF,TGTGCCAGCTCACCCCCGGCAGGAGGCACCGGGGAGCTGTTTTTT
TRBV19,TRBD1,TRBJ1-5,CASSQGADQPQHF,TGTGCCAGTAGTCAGGGGGCGGATCAGCCCCAGCATTTT
TRBV9,NA,TRBJ2-2,CASSIGSGTGELFF,TGTGCCAGCAGCATCGGGAGCGGCACCGGGGAGCTGTTTTTT
TRBV18,NA,TRBJ2-1,CASSPLGGYNEQFF,TGTGCCAGCTCACCCCTGGGTGGCTACAATGAGCAGTTCTTC
TRBV29-1,NA,TRBJ2-1,CSVELGARQFF,TGCAGCGTTGAACTCGGGGCGAGGCAGTTCTTC
TRBV2,NA,TRBJ2-1,CASSPIWDEQFF,TGTGCCAGCAGTCCTATTTGGGATGAGCAGTTCTTC
TRBV28,TRBD2,TRBJ2-3,CASSSAGGPSSF,TGTGCCAGCAGTTCCGCGGGAGGCCCATCGAGTTTT